These 25 T cell receptor beta chains originate from one sample sequenced in a study of blood T cell repertoires in COVID-19. TCRdb keeps only in-frame clones here, not all; method: immunoSEQ multiplex PCR. Found here are over 300,000 clones, over 75% of them singletons; the top ten hold less than 2.5%. The specimen sequenced was PBMCs or T cells enriched from blood (not recorded which). These receptors all stem from a man aged 25-45 years who had recovered from COVID-19.

The V call is TRBV7-9, the J call TRBJ2-7; tentative D call: TRBD1 (6 bases). The CDR3 runs 16 residues. Looked up from germline, CDR1 is SEHNR and CDR2 is FQNEAQ (reference sequence). The germline V and J ends were trimmed by 5 bases and 0 bases, with 17 bases remaining between them. The CDR3 loop is CASSPGWGPSSYEQYF. For the CDR3, the DNA is TGTGCCAGCAGCCCCGGTTGGGGGCCCTCCTCCTACGAGCAGTACTTC.

The chain uses TRBV4-2 and TRBJ2-3; weak D call: TRBD2 (6 bases). The ends were cut back, 0 bases at V and 3 bases at J, with 31 bases in the middle. Germline CDR1 and CDR2: LGHNA and YNFKEQ. There are 22 residues in the CDR3. The CDR3 sequence is CASSQDLGGKGRPRDGTDTQYF. In nucleotides, the CDR3 is TGTGCCAGCAGCCAAGATCTCGGGGGTAAGGGACGTCCGCGTGACGGAACAGATACGCAGTATTTT.

The rearrangement joins TRBV5-1 to TRBJ2-5, with 9 bases fitting TRBD2. Germline-derived CDR1 and CDR2 are SGHRS and YFSETQ. The junction had 3 bases not matched to a gene; V was cut back by 2 bases and J by 4 bases. The CDR3 contains 14 residues. CDR3 sequence: CASSLGLASETQYF. The CDR3 bases are TGCGCCAGCAGCTTAGGACTAGCGTCAGAGACCCAGTACTTC.

The genes are TRBV3-1 (or the pseudogene TRBV3-2) and TRBJ2-6; D is perhaps TRBD2 (5 bases). V was clipped by 0 bases and J by 4 bases, with 13 bases between them. The CDR3 totals 17 residues. Germline-derived CDR1 and CDR2 are LGHDT and YNNKEL (reference sequence). CDR3 loop: CASSQDPGRAGANVLTF. DNA for the CDR3: TGTGCCAGCAGCCAAGACCCTGGGCGGGCCGGGGCCAACGTCCTGACTTTC.

As regards this clone: The same CDR3 is also encoded by other DNA sequences in this sample. The chain joins TRBV2 to TRBJ1-2, with a tentative D call TRBD1 (6 bases). The germline CDR1 and CDR2 sequences are SNHLY and FYNNEI. The CDR3 has 13 residues. Deletions cut 7 bases from V and 2 bases from J, with 11 bases between. CDR3 coding DNA: TGTGCCAGCACCGAACAGGGAAACTATGGCTACACCTTC. This codes for CASTEQGNYGYTF.

The rearrangement joins TRBV30 to TRBJ1-1; the match to TRBD1 covers 12 bases. Trimming cost V 5 bases and J 2 bases; bases outside gene matches: 12. The CDR3 has 17 amino acids. CDR1 is GTSNPN and CDR2 is SVGIG in the germline V gene (reference sequence). The CDR3 DNA is TGTGCCTGGGTCTCTAGGGACAGGGGGCCTGAAAACACTGAAGCTTTCTTT. Translating it yields CAWVSRDRGPENTEAFF.

The chain couples TRBV6-1 to TRBJ1-1; D perhaps matches TRBD1 (6 bases). From germline, CDR1 is MNHNS and CDR2 SASEGT. The CDR3 is 12 amino acids. V was clipped by 6 bases and J by 3 bases, with 8 bases between them. As DNA, the CDR3 is TGTGCCAGCAGCTCAGGGGACACTGAAGCTTTCTTT. As protein: CASSSGDTEAFF.

The chain couples TRBV11-1 to TRBJ1-1; tentatively, D is TRBD1 (5 bases). V dropped 5 bases and J dropped 4 bases, with 17 bases sitting between them. Germline V gives CDR1 SGHAT, CDR2 FQDESV (reference sequence). There are 15 residues in the CDR3. CDR3 sequence reads: CASSAPDRGFTEAFF. CDR3 DNA: TGTGCCAGCAGCGCTCCGGACCGGGGGTTCACTGAAGCTTTCTTT.

On this clone: Distinct nucleotide sequences in the sample also encode this CDR3. The rearrangement uses TRBV7-9 and TRBJ1-5; no firm D call. Germline V gene lookup returns CDR1 SEHNR and CDR2 FQNEAQ (reference sequence). V lost 3 bases and J lost 5, with 8 bases in between. The CDR3 spans 13 residues. For the CDR3, the DNA is TGTGCCAGCAGCTTGCGGGGAGATCAGCCCCAGCATTTT. Translated, it gives CASSLRGDQPQHF.

The genes are TRBV3-1 (or the pseudogene TRBV3-2) and TRBJ1-1; perhaps TRBD1 as D (5 bases). Per germline, CDR1 LGHDT and CDR2 YNNKEL (reference sequence). V dropped 2 bases and J dropped 11 bases, with 12 bases sitting between them. This CDR3 region has 12 residues. CDR3 loop: CASSQQGGSAFF. Written as DNA, the CDR3 is TGTGCCAGCAGCCAACAGGGTGGTTCGGCTTTCTTT.

The chain has TRBV10-3 and TRBJ1-2, with D tentatively TRBD1 (6 bases). Germline CDR1 and CDR2: ENHRY and SYGVKD. The V and J ends lost 6 bases and 2 bases respectively, with 10 bases between them. This CDR3 contains 13 residues. CDR3 residues: CAIRETGNYGYTF. The DNA for the CDR3 is TGTGCCATCAGAGAAACAGGGAACTATGGCTACACCTTC.

The chain recombines TRBV9 with TRBJ1-6; no firm D call. Trimming removed 0 bases from V and 0 bases from J, with 10 bases in between. Germline loops: CDR1 SGDLS, CDR2 YYNGEE. The CDR3 sequence is 17 residues long. CDR3 in amino acids: CASSVGSRSSYNSPLHF. CDR3 DNA sequence: TGTGCCAGCAGCGTAGGTTCGAGGAGCTCCTATAATTCACCCCTCCACTTT. The full variable domain, its missing parts supplied by reference TRBV9 and TRBJ1-6, is DSGVTQTPKHLITATGQRVTLRCSPRSGDLSVYWYQQSLDQGLQFLIQYYNGEERAKGNILERFSAQQFPDLHSELNLSSLELGDSALYFCASSVGSRSSYNSPLHFGNGTRLTVT.

The CDR3 nucleotides are TGTGCCAGCAGCTTCCGGGACAGGGCCCTGGTAGAGCAGTACTTC. This sequence encodes CASSFRDRALVEQYF. V usage is TRBV5-6 and J usage is TRBJ2-7, with TRBD1 matching over 9 bases. CDR1 and CDR2 from the germline V gene are SGHDT and YYEEEE. The CDR3 has 15 amino acids. The junction had 10 bases not matched to a gene; V was cut back by 2 bases and J by 7 bases.

CDR3 amino acids: CASSKGLAVYEQYF. The DNA for the CDR3 is TGTGCCAGCAGTAAGGGACTAGCGGTTTACGAGCAGTACTTC. This chain uses TRBV2 with TRBJ2-7; 11 bases fit TRBD2. The germline CDR1 and CDR2 sequences are SNHLY and FYNNEI. V lost 5 bases and J lost 4; bases outside the gene matches: 4. The CDR3 has 14 amino acids.

V gene TRBV10-3 combines with J gene TRBJ2-7; 10 nucleotides align to TRBD1. CDR1 and CDR2 from the germline V gene are ENHRY and SYGVKD. Trimming removed 6 bases from V and 6 bases from J; junction bases left unmatched: 8. The CDR3 consists of 14 residues. Here the CDR3 DNA reads TGTGCCATCAGGATCGACAGGGGGCTTAGCGAGCAGTACTTC. This codes for CAIRIDRGLSEQYF.

For this clone: Other DNA sequences of this sample code for an identical CDR3. The chain uses TRBV30 and TRBJ1-1; D not certain. This CDR3 is 13 amino acids long. CDR1 and CDR2 from the germline V gene are GTSNPN and SVGIG (reference sequence). The ends were cut back, 0 bases at V and 1 base at J, with 6 bases in the middle. CDR3 protein: CAWSVRGNTEAFF. The CDR3 DNA reads as TGTGCCTGGAGTGTACGAGGGAACACTGAAGCTTTCTTT. The whole variable domain, remainder taken from reference TRBV30 and TRBJ1-1, is SQTIHQWPATLVQPVGSPLSLECTVEGTSNPNLYWYRQAAGRGLQLLFYSVGIGQISSEVPQNLSASRPQDRQFILSSKKLLLSDSGFYLCAWSVRGNTEAFFGQGTRLTVV.

J is TRBJ2-5 and V is TRBV11-2, with 9 bases identical to TRBD2. Losses at the gene ends were 1 base for V and 5 bases for J; bases not matched to a gene: 5. The CDR3 spans 15 residues. Germline V gene data show CDR1 as SGHAT and CDR2 as FQNNGV. The CDR3 region has the DNA TGTGCCAGCAGCTTAGGCCTAGCGGGGCACGAGACCCAGTACTTC. This codes for CASSLGLAGHETQYF. The complete variable domain, with remaining parts taken from reference TRBV11-2 and TRBJ2-5, reads EAGVAQSPRYKIIEKRQSVAFWCNPISGHATLYWYQQILGQGPKLLIQFQNNGVVDDSQLPKDRFSAERLKGVDSTLKIQPAKLEDSAVYLCASSLGLAGHETQYFGPGTRLLVL.

This sequence joins TRBV10-1 and TRBJ1-6, with 7 bases lining up with TRBD1. The CDR3 has 15 amino acids. CDR1 is WNHNN, CDR2 SYGVQD, per germline (reference sequence). V lost 4 bases to trimming and J lost 7 bases; unmatched junction nucleotides: 7. The CDR3 region has the DNA TGCGCCAGCAGTGGGGACAGTGCGGGGAATTCACCCCTCCACTTT. This sequence encodes CASSGDSAGNSPLHF.

V and J are TRBV30 and TRBJ1-6; 7 nucleotides match TRBD1. The CDR3 covers 15 residues. V was pared by 0 bases and J by 2 bases, with 1 base of the junction left unmatched. Germline V CDR1 and CDR2: GTSNPN, SVGIG (reference sequence). This chain's CDR3 is CAWSVGTAYNSPLHF. For the CDR3, the DNA is TGTGCCTGGAGTGTCGGGACAGCCTATAATTCACCCCTCCACTTT.

The chain joins TRBV6-5 to TRBJ1-4, with D perhaps TRBD1 (6 bases). The CDR3 extends over 14 amino acids. V was shortened by 6 bases and J by 7 bases, with 15 bases between the two germline ends. The V gene's germline CDR1 is MNHEY and CDR2 SVGAGI. CDR3 protein: CASRYTGSGEKLFF. The CDR3 bases are TGTGCCAGCAGATACACAGGGTCTGGTGAAAAACTGTTTTTT.

The chain carries TRBV18 and TRBJ2-3; D gene unclear. The V gene lost 2 bases and the J gene lost 4 bases, with 7 bases spanning the gap. The germline V gene encodes CDR1 KGHSH and CDR2 LQKENI. The CDR3 runs to 13 residues. This chain's CDR3 is CASSPSRSDTQYF. For the CDR3, the DNA is TGTGCCAGCTCACCATCTCGTTCAGATACGCAGTATTTT.

The rearrangement links TRBV18 to TRBJ1-2; D gene ambiguous. V lost 5 bases to trimming and J lost 4 bases, with 8 bases between them. The germline gives CDR1 KGHSH, CDR2 LQKENI. This CDR3 is built from 12 residues. The CDR3 loop reads CASSDGAYGYTF. The CDR3 bases are TGTGCCAGCTCAGACGGAGCCTATGGCTACACCTTC.

The J gene is TRBJ1-6, the V gene TRBV5-4, with 8 bases fitting TRBD1. Germline trimming cut 5 bases from V and 6 bases from J; bases unmatched to any gene: 7. CDR3 size: 15 residues. Germline CDR1 SGHNT, CDR2 YYREEE (reference sequence). CDR3: CASSMGQVRNSPLHF. The CDR3, as DNA: TGTGCCAGCAGTATGGGACAGGTCCGTAATTCACCCCTCCACTTT.

The V gene is TRBV7-6, the J gene TRBJ2-3, with D uncertain. With 1 base removed from V and 11 bases from J, the gap between germline ends came to 10 bases. Germline V gene sequence: CDR1 SGHVS, CDR2 FNYEAQ. This CDR3 contains 12 residues. The CDR3 loop is CASSLGGARQYF. The CDR3 DNA is TGTGCCAGCAGCTTAGGAGGCGCGCGGCAGTATTTT. The whole variable domain, filled in from reference TRBV7-6 and TRBJ2-3, reads GAGVSQSPRYKVTKRGQDVALRCDPISGHVSLYWYRQALGQGPEFLTYFNYEAQQDKSGLPNDRFSAERPEGSISTLTIQRTEQRDSAMYRCASSLGGARQYFGPGTRLTVL.

The chain joins TRBV6-1 to TRBJ1-6; the D gene is possibly TRBD1 (5 bases). CDR1 MNHNS and CDR2 SASEGT come from the germline V gene. V shed 3 bases and J shed 6 bases, with 9 bases lying between them. CDR3 length: 14 residues. CDR3 region: CASSEWGLNSPLHF. In nucleotides, the CDR3 is TGTGCCAGCAGTGAGTGGGGCCTTAATTCACCCCTCCACTTT.